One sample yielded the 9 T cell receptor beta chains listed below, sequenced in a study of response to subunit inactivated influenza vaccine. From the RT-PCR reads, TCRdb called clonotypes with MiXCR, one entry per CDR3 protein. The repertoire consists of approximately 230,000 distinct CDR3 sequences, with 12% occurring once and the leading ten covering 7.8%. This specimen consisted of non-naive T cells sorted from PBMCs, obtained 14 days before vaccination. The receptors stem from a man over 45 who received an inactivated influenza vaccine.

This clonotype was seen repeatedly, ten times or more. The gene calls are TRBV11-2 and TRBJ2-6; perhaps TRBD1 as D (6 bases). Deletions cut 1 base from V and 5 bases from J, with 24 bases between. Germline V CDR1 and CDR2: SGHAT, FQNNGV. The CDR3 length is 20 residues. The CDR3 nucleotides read TGTGCCAGCAGCTTAGGGTTCCTGGACAGAAAAACCTCCTGGGCCAACGTCCTGACTTTC. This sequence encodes CASSLGFLDRKTSWANVLTF.

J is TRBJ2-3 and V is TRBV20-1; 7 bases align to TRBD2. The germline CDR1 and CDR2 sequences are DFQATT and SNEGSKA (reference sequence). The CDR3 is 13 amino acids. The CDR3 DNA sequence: TGCAGGGGGTATAGCGGGAGCACAGATACGCAGTATTTT. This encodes CRGYSGSTDTQYF.

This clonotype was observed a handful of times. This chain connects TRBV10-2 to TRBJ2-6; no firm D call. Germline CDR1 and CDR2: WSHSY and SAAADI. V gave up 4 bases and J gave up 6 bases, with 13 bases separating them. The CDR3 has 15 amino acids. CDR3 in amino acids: CASSASFFVANVLTF. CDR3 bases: TGCGCCAGCAGTGCTAGTTTTTTCGTGGCCAACGTCCTGACTTTC.

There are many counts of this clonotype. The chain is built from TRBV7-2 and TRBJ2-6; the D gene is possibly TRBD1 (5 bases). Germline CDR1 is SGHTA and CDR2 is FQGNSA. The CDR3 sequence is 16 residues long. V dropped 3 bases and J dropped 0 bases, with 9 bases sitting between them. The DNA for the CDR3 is TGTGCCAGCAGCTTCACAGGTTCCTCTGGGGCCAACGTCCTGACTTTC. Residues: CASSFTGSSGANVLTF.

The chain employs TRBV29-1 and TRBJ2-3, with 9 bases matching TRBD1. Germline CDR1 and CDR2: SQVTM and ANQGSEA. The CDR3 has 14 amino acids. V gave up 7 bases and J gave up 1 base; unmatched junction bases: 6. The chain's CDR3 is CSATWDRGTDTQYF. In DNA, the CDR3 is TGCAGCGCCACGTGGGACAGGGGCACAGATACGCAGTATTTT.

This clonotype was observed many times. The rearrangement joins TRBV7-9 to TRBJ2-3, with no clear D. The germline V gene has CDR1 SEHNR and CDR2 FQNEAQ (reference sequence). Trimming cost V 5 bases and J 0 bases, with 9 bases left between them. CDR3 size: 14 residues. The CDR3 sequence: CASSKPSSTDTQYF. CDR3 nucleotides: TGTGCCAGCAGCAAACCATCTAGCACAGATACGCAGTATTTT.

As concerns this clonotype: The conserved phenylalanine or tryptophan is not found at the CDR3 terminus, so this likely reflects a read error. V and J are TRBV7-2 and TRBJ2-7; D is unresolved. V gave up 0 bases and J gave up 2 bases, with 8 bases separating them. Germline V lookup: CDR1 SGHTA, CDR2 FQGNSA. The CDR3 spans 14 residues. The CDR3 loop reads CASSLARLTYEQYS. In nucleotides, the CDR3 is TGTGCCAGCAGCTTAGCAAGACTCACCTACGAGCAGTACTCC.

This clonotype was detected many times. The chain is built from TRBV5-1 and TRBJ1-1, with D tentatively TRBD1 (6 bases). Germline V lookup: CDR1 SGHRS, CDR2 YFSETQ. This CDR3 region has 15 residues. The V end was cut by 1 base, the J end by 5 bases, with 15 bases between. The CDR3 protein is CASSLKARGKTEAFF. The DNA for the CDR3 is TGCGCCAGCAGCTTGAAGGCCAGGGGAAAGACTGAAGCTTTCTTT.

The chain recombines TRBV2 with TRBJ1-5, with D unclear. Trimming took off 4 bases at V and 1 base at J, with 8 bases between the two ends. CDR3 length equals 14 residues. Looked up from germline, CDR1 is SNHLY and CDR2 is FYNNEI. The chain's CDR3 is CASSGTESNQPQHF. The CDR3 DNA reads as TGTGCCAGCAGTGGGACCGAAAGCAATCAGCCCCAGCATTTT.